The T cell receptor beta chain described here comes from a study of blood T cell repertoires in COVID-19. Study-wide background: Donors in the United States, Italy and Spain gave samples during acute or convalescent COVID-19. Nucleic acid was either cDNA or gDNA, and it came from T cells, B-cell-depleted T cells, or PBMCs.

The CDR3 is made up of 13 amino acids. The ends were cut back, 5 bases at V and 6 bases at J, with 11 bases in the middle. CDR1 is SGHTS, CDR2 YDEGEE, per germline. Under the authors' procedure: The assay estimated nucleated cells by amplifying reference gene primers. Sequencing used immunoSEQ multiplex PCR; TCRdb keeps in-frame clones, though not all of them. V, J and clone size are taken as reported in that table, and D and trimming were inferred from the DNA itself. Counted here are around 100,000 clones, over 75% occurring once; the ten biggest clones make up roughly 5.6%. The genes are TRBV5-8 and TRBJ1-4; D is unclear. The sequenced material came from peripheral blood. This clonotype originated in a human donor in a cohort sampled during active COVID-19. CDR3 in amino acids: CASRWQSDEKLFF. CDR3 DNA sequence: TGTGCCAGCAGATGGCAGTCTGATGAAAAACTGTTTTTT. The whole variable domain, remainder taken from reference TRBV5-8 and TRBJ1-4, is EAGVTQSPTHLIKTRGQQATLRCSPISGHTSVYWYQQALGLGLQFLLWYDEGEERNRGNFPPRFSGRQFPNYSSELNVNALELEDSALYLCASRWQSDEKLFFGSGTQLSVL.